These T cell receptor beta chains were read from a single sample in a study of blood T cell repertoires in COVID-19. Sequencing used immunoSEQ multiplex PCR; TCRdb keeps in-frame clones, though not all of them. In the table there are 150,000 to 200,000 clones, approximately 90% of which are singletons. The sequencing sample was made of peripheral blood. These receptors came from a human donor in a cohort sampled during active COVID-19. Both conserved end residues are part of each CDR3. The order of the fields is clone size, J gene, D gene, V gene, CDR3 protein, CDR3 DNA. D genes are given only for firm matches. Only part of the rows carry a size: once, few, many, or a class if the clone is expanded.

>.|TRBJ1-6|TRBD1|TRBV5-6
CASSFQGVSSYNSPLHF
TGTGCCAGCAGCTTCCAGGGGGTCAGCTCCTATAATTCACCCCTCCACTTT
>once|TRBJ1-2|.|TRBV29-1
CSVLDSGYTF
TGCAGCGTTTTAGACAGCGGCTACACCTTC
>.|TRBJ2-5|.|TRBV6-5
CASSRWARETQYF
TGTGCCAGCAGTAGGTGGGCCCGGGAGACCCAGTACTTC
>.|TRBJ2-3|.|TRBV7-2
CASSFRDLLSTTGTDTQYF
TGTGCCAGCAGCTTTCGGGACTTATTAAGCACGACTGGCACAGATACGCAGTATTTT
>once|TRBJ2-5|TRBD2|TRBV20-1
CSASGAGQETQYF
TGCAGTGCTAGTGGAGCGGGACAAGAGACCCAGTACTTC
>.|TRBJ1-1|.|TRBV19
CASSMGQTEAFF
TGTGCCAGTAGTATGGGCCAAACTGAAGCTTTCTTT
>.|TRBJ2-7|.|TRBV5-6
CASSLDRVNEQYF
TGTGCCAGCAGCTTGGACAGGGTGAACGAGCAGTACTTC
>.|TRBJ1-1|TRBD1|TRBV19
CASSPWDRGRTEAFF
TGTGCCAGTAGTCCTTGGGACAGGGGGCGCACTGAAGCTTTCTTT
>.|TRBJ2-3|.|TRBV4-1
CASSLYPVEIGTQYF
TGCGCCAGCAGCCTATACCCCGTGGAGATCGGTACGCAGTATTTT
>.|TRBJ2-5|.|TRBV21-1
CASSPSRGSQETQYF
TGTGCCAGCTCTCCCAGCAGGGGGTCCCAGGAGACCCAGTACTTC
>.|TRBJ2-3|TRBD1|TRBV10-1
CASSHGTGGDTQYF
TGCGCCAGCAGCCATGGGACAGGCGGGGATACGCAGTATTTT
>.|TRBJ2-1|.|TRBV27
CASSSRRLVNEQFF
TGTGCCAGCAGTTCGCGAAGACTAGTTAATGAGCAGTTCTTC
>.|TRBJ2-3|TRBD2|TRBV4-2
CASSQVASGSRTDTQYF
TGTGCCAGCAGCCAAGTGGCTAGCGGGAGCCGCACAGATACGCAGTATTTT
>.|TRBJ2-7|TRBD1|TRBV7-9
CASSSGQGTSYEQYF
TGTGCCAGCAGCTCGGGACAGGGGACCTCCTACGAGCAGTACTTC
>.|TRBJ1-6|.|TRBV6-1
CASSERSGVRISPLHF
TGTGCCAGCAGTGAAAGGTCGGGGGTTCGGATTTCACCCCTCCACTTT
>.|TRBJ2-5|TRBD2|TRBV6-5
CASRKGSGSSETQYF
TGTGCCAGCAGAAAAGGTAGCGGGAGCTCAGAGACCCAGTACTTC
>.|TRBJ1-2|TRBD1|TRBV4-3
CASSQDWTGTVNGYTF
TGCGCCAGCAGCCAAGATTGGACCGGGACAGTGAATGGCTACACCTTC
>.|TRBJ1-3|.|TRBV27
CASIEVAGNTIYF
TGTGCCAGCATAGAAGTGGCTGGAAACACCATATATTTT
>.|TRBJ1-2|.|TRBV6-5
CASSYSNLLAGYTF
TGTGCCAGCAGTTACTCTAACTTGCTAGCTGGCTACACCTTC
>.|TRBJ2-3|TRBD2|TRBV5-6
CASSLRGTSGKTDTQYF
TGTGCCAGCAGCTTGAGGGGGACTAGCGGGAAAACAGATACGCAGTATTTT
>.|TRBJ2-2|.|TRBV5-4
CASSISSGRFLTGELFF
TGTGCCAGCAGCATCTCGAGCGGGCGATTTCTCACCGGGGAGCTGTTTTTT
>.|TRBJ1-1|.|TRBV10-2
CASSPGQWNTEAFF
TGCGCCAGCAGCCCGGGACAATGGAACACTGAAGCTTTCTTT
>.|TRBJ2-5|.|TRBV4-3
CASSLIGGGQETQYF
TGCGCCAGCAGCCTCATAGGGGGGGGGCAAGAGACCCAGTACTTC
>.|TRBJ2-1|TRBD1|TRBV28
CASRRDRVNNEQFF
TGTGCCAGCAGGAGGGACAGGGTCAACAATGAGCAGTTCTTC
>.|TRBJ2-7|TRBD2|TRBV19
CASAGAGLAYEQYF
TGTGCCAGTGCCGGGGCGGGACTAGCCTACGAGCAGTACTTC
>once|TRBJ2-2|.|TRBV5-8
CASSLSTGYTGELFF
TGTGCCAGCAGCTTGTCAACAGGGTACACCGGGGAGCTGTTTTTT
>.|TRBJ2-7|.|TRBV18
CASSPVVGEQYF
TGTGCCAGCTCACCAGTAGTCGGCGAGCAGTACTTC
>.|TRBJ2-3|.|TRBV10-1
CASSRGQSTDTQYF
TGCGCCAGCAGTCGTGGACAGAGCACAGATACGCAGTATTTT
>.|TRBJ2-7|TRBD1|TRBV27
CASSLTQGASPYEQYF
TGTGCCAGCAGTTTAACGCAGGGGGCCTCCCCCTACGAGCAGTACTTC
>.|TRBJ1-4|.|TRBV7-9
CASSERNEKLFF
TGTGCCAGCAGCGAGAGAAATGAAAAACTGTTTTTT
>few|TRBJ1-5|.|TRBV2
CASSESGGHQPQHF
TGTGCCAGCAGTGAAAGCGGGGGGCATCAGCCCCAGCATTTT
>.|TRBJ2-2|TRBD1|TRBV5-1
CASSLEDRLVGELFF
TGCGCCAGCAGCTTAGAGGACAGGCTCGTCGGGGAGCTGTTTTTT
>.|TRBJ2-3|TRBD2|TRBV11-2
CASSLSKASGSGTDTQYF
TGTGCCAGCAGCTTAAGCAAGGCTAGCGGGAGTGGGACAGATACGCAGTATTTT
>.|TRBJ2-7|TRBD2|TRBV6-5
CASSSGLAGGGEYF
TGTGCCAGCAGTTCTGGACTAGCGGGAGGGGGCGAGTACTTC
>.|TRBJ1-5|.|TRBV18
CASSQGMSQPQHF
TGTGCCAGCTCCCAGGGAATGAGTCAGCCCCAGCATTTT
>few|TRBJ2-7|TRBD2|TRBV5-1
CASSPTSGYEQYF
TGCGCCAGCAGCCCCACTAGCGGTTACGAGCAGTACTTC
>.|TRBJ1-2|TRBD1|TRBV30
CAWEGSRGHYGYTF
TGTGCCTGGGAAGGGAGCAGGGGGCACTATGGCTACACCTTC
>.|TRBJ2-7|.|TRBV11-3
CASSIGENEQYF
TGTGCCAGCAGCATTGGGGAGAACGAGCAGTACTTC
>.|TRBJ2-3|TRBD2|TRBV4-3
CASSRAGGLADTQYF
TGCGCCAGCAGCAGGGCGGGGGGGCTCGCAGATACGCAGTATTTT
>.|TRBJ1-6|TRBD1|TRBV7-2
CASSPRTGDSPLHF
TGTGCCAGCAGCCCGAGGACAGGGGATTCACCCCTCCACTTT
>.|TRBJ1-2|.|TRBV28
CASRLGGQGLYGYTF
TGTGCCAGCAGATTGGGCGGGCAGGGGCTCTATGGCTACACCTTC
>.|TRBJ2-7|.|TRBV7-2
CASSLGTAYEQYF
TGTGCCAGCAGCTTAGGGACAGCCTACGAGCAGTACTTC
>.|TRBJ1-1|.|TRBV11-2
CASSLSRVGWAEAFF
TGTGCCAGCAGCTTATCGCGGGTGGGCTGGGCTGAAGCTTTCTTT
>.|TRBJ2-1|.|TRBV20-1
CSAAGENEQFF
TGCAGTGCTGCAGGGGAAAATGAGCAGTTCTTC
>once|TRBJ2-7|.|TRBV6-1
CASSELGGSSYEQYF
TGTGCCAGCAGTGAATTGGGAGGTAGCTCCTACGAGCAGTACTTC
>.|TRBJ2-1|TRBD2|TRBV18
CASSPPAGGPHNEQFF
TGTGCCAGCTCACCACCGGCGGGGGGGCCTCACAATGAGCAGTTCTTC
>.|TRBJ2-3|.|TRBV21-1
CASSKTGGADTQYF
TGTGCCAGCAGCAAAACAGGGGGCGCAGATACGCAGTATTTT
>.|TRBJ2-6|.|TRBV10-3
CAISRVPGGAGANVLTF
TGTGCCATCAGTCGGGTACCAGGAGGCGCTGGGGCCAACGTCCTGACTTTC
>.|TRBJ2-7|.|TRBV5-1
CASSPRRGSSYEQYF
TGCGCCAGCAGCCCGCGGCGAGGTTCCTCCTACGAGCAGTACTTC
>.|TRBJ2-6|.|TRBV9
CASSEGTKGANVLTF
TGTGCCAGCAGCGAGGGGACAAAGGGGGCCAACGTCCTGACTTTC
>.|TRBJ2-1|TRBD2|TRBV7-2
CASSPEPRAGVGEQFF
TGTGCCAGCAGCCCCGAGCCGCGAGCGGGAGTCGGTGAGCAGTTCTTC